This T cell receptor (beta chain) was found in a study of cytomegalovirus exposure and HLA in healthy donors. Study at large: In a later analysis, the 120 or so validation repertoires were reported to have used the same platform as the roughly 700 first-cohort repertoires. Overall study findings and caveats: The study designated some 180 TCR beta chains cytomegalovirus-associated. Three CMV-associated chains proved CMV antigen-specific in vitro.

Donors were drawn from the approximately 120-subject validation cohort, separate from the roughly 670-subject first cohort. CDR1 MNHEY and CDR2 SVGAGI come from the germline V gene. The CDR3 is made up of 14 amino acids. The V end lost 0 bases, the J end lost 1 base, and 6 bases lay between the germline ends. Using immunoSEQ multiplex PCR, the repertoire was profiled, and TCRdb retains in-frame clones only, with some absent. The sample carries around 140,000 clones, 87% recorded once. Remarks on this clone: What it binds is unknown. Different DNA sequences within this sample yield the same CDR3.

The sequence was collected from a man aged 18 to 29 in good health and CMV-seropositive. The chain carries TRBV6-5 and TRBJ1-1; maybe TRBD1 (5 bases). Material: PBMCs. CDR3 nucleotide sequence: TGTGCCAGCAGTTACTCAACAGGGAACACTGAAGCTTTCTTT. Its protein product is CASSYSTGNTEAFF.